These T cell receptor beta chains were read from a single sample in a study of control samples from healthy donors and cancer patients. This table comes from immunoSEQ multiplex PCR, and its TCRdb copy is limited to in-frame clones, with some not included. Found here are 95,000 to 130,000 clones, around 87% of them singletons; the top ten hold approximately 1%. Specimen: PBMCs. The receptors here all came from a woman aged 50 to 65 with colorectal cancer. Each CDR3 is given without its conserved first and last residue.

TRBV9	TRBJ1-1	ASRAFTGGDAF
TRBV6-5	TRBJ1-1	ASRIYSVENTEAF
TRBV5-5	TRBJ1-4	ASSFSGALVEKLF
TRBV11-2	TRBJ1-4	ASSLNRRSNEKLF
TRBV19	TRBJ1-4	ASKMGGRVNEKLF
TRBV30	TRBJ2-7	AWTQPPGNYEQY
TRBV9	TRBJ2-1	ASSPEWGLKGEQF
TRBV5-6	TRBJ1-5	ASSWGANQPQH
TRBV6-5	TRBJ2-7	ASSTGPAYEQY
TRBV5-4	TRBJ1-2	ASSLGGVWNYGYT
TRBV2	TRBJ2-6	ASSDLRGGSGANVLT
TRBV4-1	TRBJ2-1	ASSQEVGYNEQF
TRBV2	TRBJ1-5	ASSLSRDAGFYSNQPQH
TRBV12-3/TRBV12-4	TRBJ1-2	ASGRTGGKSYT
TRBV27	TRBJ2-1	ASSLVQSSYNEQF
TRBV18	TRBJ1-2	ASSPTSDAYSYGYT
TRBV7-8	TRBJ2-7	ASSRGGQGTPYEQY
TRBV11-2	TRBJ2-5	ASSLDRPRASTQY
TRBV27	TRBJ2-5	ASSSTRRETQY
TRBV12-3/TRBV12-4	TRBJ2-1	ASSLRDKEQF
TRBV27	TRBJ2-7	ASSLSGTGPYEQY
TRBV28	TRBJ2-3	ASRVGTDTQY
TRBV10-3	TRBJ2-1	AISAAGTSLSYNEQF
TRBV9	TRBJ2-3	ASSVGTGSDTQY
TRBV4-1	TRBJ1-1	ASSQDRGTEAF
TRBV5-1	TRBJ1-1	ASSFQGADTEAF
TRBV7-2	TRBJ1-1	ASSLLGNTEAF
TRBV18	TRBJ2-3	ASSPRTGGTDTQY
TRBV19	TRBJ1-2	ATRERTGAIGYT
TRBV12-3/TRBV12-4	TRBJ2-2	ASSLQNTGELF
TRBV5-5	TRBJ2-7	ASSLAGGTYEQY
TRBV25-1	TRBJ1-4	ASRGDSRGNEKLF
TRBV7-3	TRBJ2-1	ASSPAGPHNEQF
TRBV19	TRBJ2-1	ASSRQSYNEQF
TRBV2	TRBJ2-7	ASRGLTYEQY
TRBV28	TRBJ1-6	ASRARGTLYYNSPLH
TRBV24-1	TRBJ2-1	ATSDFSSRNEQF